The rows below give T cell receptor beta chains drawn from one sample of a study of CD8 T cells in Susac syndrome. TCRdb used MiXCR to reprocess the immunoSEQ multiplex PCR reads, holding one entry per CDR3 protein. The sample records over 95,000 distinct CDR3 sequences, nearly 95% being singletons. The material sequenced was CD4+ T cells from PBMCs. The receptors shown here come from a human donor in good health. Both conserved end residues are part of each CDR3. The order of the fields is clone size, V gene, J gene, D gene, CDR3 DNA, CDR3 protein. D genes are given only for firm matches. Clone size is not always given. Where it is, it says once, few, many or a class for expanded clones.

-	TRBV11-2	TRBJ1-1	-	TGTGCCAGCAGCTTACGTATGAGTGCCTCTACGGCTGAAGCTTTCTTT	CASSLRMSASTAEAFF
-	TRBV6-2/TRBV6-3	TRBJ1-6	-	TGTGCCAGCAGTTTGATACACCCGAATTCACCCCTCCACTTT	CASSLIHPNSPLHF
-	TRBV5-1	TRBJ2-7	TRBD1	TGCGCCAGCAGCCCCCCGACAGGGAGAAACGAGCAGTACTTC	CASSPPTGRNEQYF
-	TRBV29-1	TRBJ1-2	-	TGCAGCGTTGATAGCCAGGGTGACCATGGCTACACCTTC	CSVDSQGDHGYTF
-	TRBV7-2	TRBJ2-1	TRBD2	TGTGCCAGCAGCTTAGATATTAGCGGGAGAGGTGAGCAGTTCTTC	CASSLDISGRGEQFF
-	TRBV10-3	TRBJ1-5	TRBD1	TGTGCCATCAGCGGAGGGACAGTCAATCAGCCCCAGCATTTT	CAISGGTVNQPQHF
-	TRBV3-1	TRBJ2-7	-	TGTGCCAGCAGCCAAGTGGCGGGGACCTACGAGCAGTACTTC	CASSQVAGTYEQYF
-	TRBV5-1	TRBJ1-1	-	TGCGCCAGCAGCTTGGTGGGGGAGACTGAAGCTTTCTTT	CASSLVGETEAFF
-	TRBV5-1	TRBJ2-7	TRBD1	TGCGCCAGCAGCGCCGGACAGGGGGCCTCCTGGGAGCAGTACTTC	CASSAGQGASWEQYF
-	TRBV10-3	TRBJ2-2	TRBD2	TGTGCCATCAGTGAATCTGGGACTACAAACACCGGGGAGCTGTTTTTT	CAISESGTTNTGELFF
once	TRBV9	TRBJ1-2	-	TGTGCCAGCAGCGTGGATTCCAGGGTTTATGGCTACACCTTC	CASSVDSRVYGYTF
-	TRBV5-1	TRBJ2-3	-	TGCGCCAGCAGCTTGTCCCAGGGGATAGATACGCAGTATTTT	CASSLSQGIDTQYF
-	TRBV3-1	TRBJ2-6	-	TGTGCCAGCAGCCTGTTGGTCTCTGGGGCCAACGTCCTGACTTTC	CASSLLVSGANVLTF
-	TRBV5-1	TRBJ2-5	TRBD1	TGCGCCAGTACAAGAGGGACAGGGGGCCAGGAGACCCAGTACTTC	CASTRGTGGQETQYF
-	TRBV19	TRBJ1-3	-	TGTGCCAGTAGTCCGACAGCAACTGGAAACACCATATATTTT	CASSPTATGNTIYF
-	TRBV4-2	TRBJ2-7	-	TGTGCCAGCAGCCAAGATCCTTTTTTAGCGGTTGGGCCTGGCGAGCAGTACTTC	CASSQDPFLAVGPGEQYF
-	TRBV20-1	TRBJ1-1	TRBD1	TGCAGTGCTGGTTCAGGGGGCGCGGTAGACACTGAAGCTTTCTTT	CSAGSGGAVDTEAFF
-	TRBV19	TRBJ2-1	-	TGTGCCAGTAGGTACCGGGACTCCCCTTACAATGAGCAGTTCTTC	CASRYRDSPYNEQFF
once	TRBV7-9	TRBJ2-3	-	TGTGCCAGCAGCCGCCACACAGATACGCAGTATTTT	CASSRHTDTQYF
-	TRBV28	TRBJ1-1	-	TGTGCCAGCAGTTTAATTACTGAAGCTTTCTTT	CASSLITEAFF
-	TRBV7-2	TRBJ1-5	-	TGTGCCAGCAGCTTAGTGGGGGTTGTCCGGAATCAGCCCCAGCATTTT	CASSLVGVVRNQPQHF
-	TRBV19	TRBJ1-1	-	TGTGCCACCAAACGAACAGGGAAGAACACTGAAGCTTTCTTT	CATKRTGKNTEAFF
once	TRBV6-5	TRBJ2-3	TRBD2	TGTGCCAGCAGTCTCGGACTAGCGGGAGGGCCCGACCAGTATTTT	CASSLGLAGGPDQYF
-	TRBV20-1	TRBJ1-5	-	TGCAGTGCTAGAGATTCGGGCAAGGGTCGCAATCAGCCCCAGCATTTT	CSARDSGKGRNQPQHF
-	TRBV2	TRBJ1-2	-	TGTGCCAGCGCCCGGGATACTACCTATGGCTACACCTTC	CASARDTTYGYTF
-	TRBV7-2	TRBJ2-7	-	TGTGCCAGCAGCTTGGAGTTCTCCTACGAGCAGTACTTC	CASSLEFSYEQYF
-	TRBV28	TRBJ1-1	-	TGTGCCAGCAGCCCATCTCGACCCGCTGAAGCTTTCTTT	CASSPSRPAEAFF
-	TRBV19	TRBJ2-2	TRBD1	TGTGCCAGTAGCCGGACAGGGGGATCCACCGGGGAGCTGTTTTTT	CASSRTGGSTGELFF
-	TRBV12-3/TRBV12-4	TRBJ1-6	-	TGTGCCAGCAGTTTGGCAGTACGGAATTCACCCCTCCACTTT	CASSLAVRNSPLHF
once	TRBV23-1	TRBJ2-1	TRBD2	TGCGCCAGCAGTCAACCGGGACTAGCGAGCAACAATGAGCAGTTCTTC	CASSQPGLASNNEQFF
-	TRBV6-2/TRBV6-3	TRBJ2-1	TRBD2	TGTGCCAGCAGTGAACGGGAGGCAGGCAATGAGCAGTTCTTC	CASSEREAGNEQFF
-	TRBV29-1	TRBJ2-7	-	TGCAGCGTTGAAGGGGCAGGGGAAGAGCAGTACTTC	CSVEGAGEEQYF
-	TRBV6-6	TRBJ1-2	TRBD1	TGTGCCAGCACTTTGGACAGGGTTAACTATGGCTACACCTTC	CASTLDRVNYGYTF
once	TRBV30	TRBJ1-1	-	TGTGCCTGGAGTACAGCGACTGCCACTGAAGCTTTCTTT	CAWSTATATEAFF
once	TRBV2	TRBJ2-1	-	TGTGCCAGCTCCAAAACGGGGAGCTCCTACAATGAGCAGTTCTTC	CASSKTGSSYNEQFF
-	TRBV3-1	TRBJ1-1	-	TGTGCCACCAAACTGGGGAAGAACACTGAAGCTTTCTTT	CATKLGKNTEAFF
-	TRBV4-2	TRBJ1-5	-	TGTGCCAGCAGCCAAGATCCGACTAGCACGGGGGGCAATCAGCCCCAGCATTTT	CASSQDPTSTGGNQPQHF
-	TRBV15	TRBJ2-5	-	TGTGCCACCAGCAGAGATAGGTACTTAACCCAGTACTTC	CATSRDRYLTQYF